This T cell receptor beta chain is drawn from a study of T cells in Graves' hyperthyroidism and ophthalmopathy. The overall study: The authors collected peripheral blood at initial diagnosis, before any treatment. Whole-study results and caveats: The majority of expanded thyroid clonotypes above 0.001 also appeared in blood.

In its sample, this clonotype was seen a few times. Antigen specificity is unknown. About 10 ml of fresh peripheral blood supplied the PBMCs. The CDR3 length is 13 residues. The V gene end was trimmed by 7 bases and the J gene end by 6 bases; junction bases not matched to a gene: 6. The germline CDR1 and CDR2 sequences are MNHNS and SASEGT. RNA transcripts yielded amplified TCR beta CDR3 regions. RT-PCR in the first round (using the HTBI primer set) targeted the TCR CDR3. MiXCR was run by TCRdb on the multiplex PCR reads, yielding one entry per CDR3 protein. The sample yields 370,000 or so distinct CDR3 sequences, 25% seen once.

The chain has TRBV6-1 and TRBJ1-2; TRBD1 agrees at 9 bases. Specimen: blood. The receptor comes from a man aged 45-65 years with Graves' hyperthyroidism. In DNA, the CDR3 is TGTGCCAGCAAACAACAGGGGGCTGATGGCTACACCTTC. As protein: CASKQQGADGYTF.